Listed below are T cell receptor beta chains from one sample, sequenced in a study of shared clonotypes between healthy human individuals. Sequencing used immunoSEQ multiplex PCR; TCRdb keeps in-frame clones, though not all of them. The sample gives tens of thousands of clones, about 64% of which show up once; around 50% is in the top ten. The sample was memory CD8+ T cells sorted from blood. These receptors all come from a young man in good health. The CDR3 runs from the conserved cysteine through the conserved F or W. D genes are given only for firm matches. The listing skips clone size in some rows; elsewhere it reads once, few, many or a size class.

once | TRBD1 | TRBJ2-3 | TRBV30 | CVLSQGGTDTQYF | TGTGTTTTGTCACAGGGGGGCACAGATACGCAGTATTTT
. | TRBD2 | TRBJ2-5 | TRBV5-1 | CASSLGVGGRAETQYF | TGCGCCAGCAGCTTGGGAGTTGGCGGGAGGGCGGAGACCCAGTACTTC
. | . | TRBJ1-1 | TRBV5-6 | CASSLGRTEAFF | TGTGCCAGCAGCTTGGGTCGGACTGAAGCTTTCTTT
once | TRBD2 | TRBJ2-5 | TRBV5-1 | CASSLVASGQETQYF | TGCGCCAGCAGCTTGGTGGCTAGCGGACAAGAGACCCAGTACTTC
many | TRBD2 | TRBJ2-1 | TRBV25-1 | CASSERTSGLYNEQFF | TGTGCCAGCAGTGAACGGACTAGCGGGCTCTACAATGAGCAGTTCTTC
. | . | TRBJ1-4 | TRBV11-2 | CASSLGQGQEKLFF | TGTGCCAGCAGCTTGGGGCAGGGTCAGGAAAAACTGTTTTTT
. | . | TRBJ2-2 | TRBV18 | CASSPTRDTSELFF | TGTGCCAGCTCGCCAACCCGGGACACCTCGGAGCTGTTTTTT
many | . | TRBJ2-1 | TRBV7-9 | CASSLDGGSYNEQFF | TGTGCCAGCAGCTTAGATGGCGGATCCTACAATGAGCAGTTCTTC
. | . | TRBJ2-1 | TRBV4-1 | CASSQDFWADKIDNEQFF | TGCGCCAGCAGCCAAGATTTCTGGGCGGACAAAATAGACAATGAGCAGTTCTTC
. | . | TRBJ1-5 | TRBV7-2 | CASSLLLQPQHF | TGTGCCAGCAGCTTATTACTTCAGCCCCAGCATTTT
. | TRBD2 | TRBJ2-3 | TRBV5-1 | CASSFGSPRGIAPGGRATDTQYF | TGCGCCAGCAGCTTTGGATCCCCGCGTGGGATCGCCCCGGGCGGGAGGGCCACAGATACGCAGTATTTT
few | . | TRBJ1-5 | TRBV21-1 | CASSKGQELPSFPQHF | TGTGCCAGCAGCAAAGGACAGGAGCTCCCTTCTTTTCCCCAGCATTTT
few | TRBD2 | TRBJ2-7 | TRBV30 | CAWSHSGLFEQYF | TGTGCCTGGAGCCACTCGGGACTATTCGAGCAGTACTTC
few | . | TRBJ2-7 | TRBV7-8 | CASRTRFSYEQYF | TGTGCCAGCAGAACACGATTCTCCTACGAGCAGTACTTC
. | . | TRBJ2-7 | TRBV6-1 | CASSEALGGLSPYEQYF | TGTGCCAGCAGTGAAGCTTTGGGGGGCCTATCTCCCTACGAGCAGTACTTC
once | . | TRBJ1-2 | TRBV28 | CASSLPGTNYGYTF | TGTGCCAGCAGTTTGCCAGGGACTAACTATGGCTACACCTTC
. | . | TRBJ1-5 | TRBV2 | CASRWDLQGNQPQHF | TGTGCCAGCAGGTGGGATCTTCAGGGCAATCAGCCCCAGCATTTT
few | TRBD2 | TRBJ2-5 | TRBV30 | CAWSEERESTQYF | TGTGCCTGGAGTGAGGAGCGGGAGTCGACCCAGTACTTC
. | TRBD1 | TRBJ2-1 | TRBV27 | CASSSRQGRSNEQFF | TGTGCCAGCAGTTCGAGACAGGGTAGGAGCAATGAGCAGTTCTTC
. | . | TRBJ1-1 | TRBV5-8 | CASSLVFPSTEAFF | TGTGCCAGCAGCTTAGTGTTTCCGTCCACTGAAGCTTTCTTT
. | . | TRBJ1-1 | TRBV5-1 | CASSKERIVDEAFF | TGCGCCAGCAGCAAAGAACGGATCGTAGACGAAGCTTTCTTT
few | . | TRBJ2-7 | TRBV6-1 | CASSEGDLTYEQYF | TGTGCCAGCAGTGAAGGGGATTTGACCTACGAGCAGTACTTC
. | TRBD2 | TRBJ2-1 | TRBV25-1 | CASSESGRAYNEQFF | TGTGCCAGCAGTGAAAGCGGGAGGGCCTACAATGAGCAGTTCTTC
. | TRBD2 | TRBJ2-7 | TRBV5-3 | CASSLSGSGGYEQYF | TGTGCCAGCAGCTTGTCGGGTAGCGGGGGATACGAGCAGTACTTC
. | . | TRBJ2-7 | TRBV10-2 | CASSDSRVWGGPHYEQYF | TGCGCCAGCAGTGATAGTAGGGTTTGGGGGGGGCCCCACTACGAGCAGTACTTC
. | . | TRBJ2-3 | TRBV7-2 | CASSPDASDTQYF | TGTGCCAGCAGCCCAGACGCCTCGGATACGCAGTATTTT
once | TRBD2 | TRBJ2-1 | TRBV27 | CASRKPTSGSHEQFF | TGTGCCAGCAGGAAACCGACTAGCGGGAGTCATGAGCAGTTCTTC
few | TRBD2 | TRBJ2-1 | TRBV25-1 | CASSEETSGRSYNEQFF | TGTGCCAGCAGTGAAGAGACTAGCGGGCGTTCCTACAATGAGCAGTTCTTC
. | TRBD2 | TRBJ2-1 | TRBV15 | CATSRDLRLADNEQFF | TGTGCCACCAGCAGAGATTTGCGGCTAGCGGACAATGAGCAGTTCTTC
. | . | TRBJ2-3 | TRBV5-6 | CASSLDRTDTQYF | TGTGCCAGCAGCTTGGATCGTACAGATACGCAGTATTTT
. | . | TRBJ2-1 | TRBV19 | CASSIPRQSSLGEQFF | TGTGCCAGTAGTATCCCCCGACAGTCGTCCTTAGGCGAGCAGTTCTTC
. | TRBD1 | TRBJ1-4 | TRBV27 | CASRLQYDRDEKLFF | TGTGCCAGCAGACTGCAGTACGACAGGGACGAAAAACTGTTTTTT
. | . | TRBJ2-3 | TRBV7-9 | CASRAPFATDTQYF | TGTGCCAGCCGCGCACCGTTCGCCACAGATACGCAGTATTTT
once | . | TRBJ2-1 | TRBV27 | CASSLARNNEQFF | TGTGCCAGCAGTTTAGCTAGAAACAATGAGCAGTTCTTC
. | TRBD1 | TRBJ2-1 | TRBV6-5 | CASSYTGTGGPNEQFF | TGTGCCAGCAGTTACACCGGGACAGGGGGGCCCAATGAGCAGTTCTTC
. | . | TRBJ2-1 | TRBV29-1 | CSVASGPNNEQFF | TGCAGCGTAGCCAGCGGGCCGAACAATGAGCAGTTCTTC
. | TRBD1 | TRBJ1-5 | TRBV6-6 | CASSTTNRGVRQPQHF | TGTGCCAGCAGTACTACTAACAGGGGTGTGCGTCAGCCCCAGCATTTT
. | . | TRBJ1-1 | TRBV27 | CASSHGTNTEAFF | TGTGCCAGCAGTCACGGGACAAACACTGAAGCTTTCTTT
. | TRBD2 | TRBJ2-3 | TRBV9 | CASSVEGGLATQYF | TGTGCCAGCAGCGTAGAAGGGGGACTAGCGACGCAGTATTTT
. | TRBD2 | TRBJ2-7 | TRBV5-1 | CASSLWGGEAEQYF | TGCGCCAGCAGCTTGTGGGGGGGAGAAGCCGAGCAGTACTTC
. | TRBD1 | TRBJ1-1 | TRBV7-6 | CASSSPRTGRYWNTEAFF | TGTGCCAGCAGCTCCCCTCGGACAGGACGCTACTGGAACACTGAAGCTTTCTTT
. | . | TRBJ1-3 | TRBV5-1 | CASSATWTGRTAGNTIYF | TGCGCCAGCAGCGCAACTTGGACGGGGCGGACAGCTGGAAACACCATATATTTT
. | . | TRBJ2-5 | TRBV30 | CAWTRDQETQYF | TGTGCCTGGACCCGAGACCAAGAGACCCAGTACTTC
. | . | TRBJ2-1 | TRBV2 | CASSPEGSNEQFF | TGTGCCAGCAGCCCAGAGGGGAGCAATGAGCAGTTCTTC